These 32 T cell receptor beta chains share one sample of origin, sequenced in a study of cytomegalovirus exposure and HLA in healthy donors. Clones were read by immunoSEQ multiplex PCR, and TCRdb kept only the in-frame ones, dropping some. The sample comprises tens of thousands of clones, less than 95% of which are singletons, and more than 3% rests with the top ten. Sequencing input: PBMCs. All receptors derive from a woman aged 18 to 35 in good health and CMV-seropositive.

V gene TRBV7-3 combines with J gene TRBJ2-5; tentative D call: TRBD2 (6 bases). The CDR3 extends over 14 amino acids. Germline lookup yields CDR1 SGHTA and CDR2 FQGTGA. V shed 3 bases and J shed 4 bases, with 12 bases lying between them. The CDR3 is CASSLGSSAETQYF. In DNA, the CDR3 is TGTGCCAGCAGCTTGGGGTCTAGCGCAGAGACCCAGTACTTC.

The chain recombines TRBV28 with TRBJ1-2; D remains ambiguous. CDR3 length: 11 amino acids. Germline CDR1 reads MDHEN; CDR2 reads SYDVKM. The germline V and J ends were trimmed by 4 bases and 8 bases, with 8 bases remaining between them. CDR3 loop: CASSSLQGYTF. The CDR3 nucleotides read TGTGCCAGCAGTTCGCTTCAGGGCTACACCTTC.

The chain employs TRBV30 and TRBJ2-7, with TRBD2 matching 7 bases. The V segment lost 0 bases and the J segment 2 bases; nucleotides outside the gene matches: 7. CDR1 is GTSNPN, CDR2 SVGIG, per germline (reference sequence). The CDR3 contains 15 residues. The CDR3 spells CAWSVPGGLAYEQYF. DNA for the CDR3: TGTGCCTGGAGTGTACCGGGAGGACTGGCCTACGAGCAGTACTTC.

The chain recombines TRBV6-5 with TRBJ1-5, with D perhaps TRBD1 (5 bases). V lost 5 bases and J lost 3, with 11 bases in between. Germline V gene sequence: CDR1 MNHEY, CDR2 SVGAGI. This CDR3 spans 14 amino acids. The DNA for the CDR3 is TGTGCCAGCAGTGGGGGGAGATACAATCAGCCCCAGCATTTT. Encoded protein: CASSGGRYNQPQHF.

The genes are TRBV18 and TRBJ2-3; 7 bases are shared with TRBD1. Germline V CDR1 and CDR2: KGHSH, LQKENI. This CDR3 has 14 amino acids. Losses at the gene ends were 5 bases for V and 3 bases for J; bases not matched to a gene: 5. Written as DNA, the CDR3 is TGTGCCAGCTCATTGAGGGGGCGGACAGATACGCAGTATTTT. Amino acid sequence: CASSLRGRTDTQYF.

The CDR3 nucleotides read TGCGCCAGCAGTTTGCCACACCTAAGGGGTGGGGCCAACGTCCTGACTTTC. Translated: CASSLPHLRGGANVLTF. The J gene is TRBJ2-6, the V gene TRBV5-1, with D perhaps TRBD1 (5 bases). There are 17 residues in the CDR3. Trimming took off 5 bases at V and 3 bases at J, with 18 bases between the two ends. Per the germline V gene, CDR1 is SGHRS and CDR2 is YFSETQ.

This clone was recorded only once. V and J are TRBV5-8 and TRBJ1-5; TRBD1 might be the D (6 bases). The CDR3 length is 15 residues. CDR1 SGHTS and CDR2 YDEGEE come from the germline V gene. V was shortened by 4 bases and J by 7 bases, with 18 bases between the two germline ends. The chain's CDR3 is CASSPYRAGAQPQHF. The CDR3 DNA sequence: TGTGCCAGCAGCCCGTACCGGGCAGGGGCCCAGCCCCAGCATTTT.

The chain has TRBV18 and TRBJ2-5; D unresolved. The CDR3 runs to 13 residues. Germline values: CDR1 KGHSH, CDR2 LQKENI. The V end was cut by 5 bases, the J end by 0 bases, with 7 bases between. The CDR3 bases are TGTGCCAGCTCAGAGGCGGACCAAGAGACCCAGTACTTC. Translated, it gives CASSEADQETQYF. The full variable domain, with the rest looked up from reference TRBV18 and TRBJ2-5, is NAGVMQNPRHLVRRRGQEARLRCSPMKGHSHVYWYRQLPEEGLKFMVYLQKENIIDESGMPKERFSAEFPKEGPSILRIQQVVRGDSAAYFCASSEADQETQYFGPGTRLLVL.

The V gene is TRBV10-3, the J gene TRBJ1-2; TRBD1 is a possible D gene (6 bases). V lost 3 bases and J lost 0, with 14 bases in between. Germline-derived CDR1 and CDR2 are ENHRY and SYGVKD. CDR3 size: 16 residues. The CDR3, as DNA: TGTGCCATCAGTGAAATCAACAGGGAAGCTAACTATGGCTACACCTTC. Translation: CAISEINREANYGYTF.

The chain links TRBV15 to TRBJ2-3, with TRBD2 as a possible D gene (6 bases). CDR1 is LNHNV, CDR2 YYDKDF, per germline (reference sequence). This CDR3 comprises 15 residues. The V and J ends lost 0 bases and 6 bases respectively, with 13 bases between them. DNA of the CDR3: TGTGCCACCAGCAGAGATCAACGGGGGTTGGATACGCAGTATTTT. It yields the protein CATSRDQRGLDTQYF. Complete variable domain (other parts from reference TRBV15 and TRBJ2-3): DAMVIQNPRYQVTQFGKPVTLSCSQTLNHNVMYWYQQKSSQAPKLLFHYYDKDFNNEADTPDNFQSRRPNTSFCFLDIRSPGLGDTAMYLCATSRDQRGLDTQYFGPGTRLTVL.

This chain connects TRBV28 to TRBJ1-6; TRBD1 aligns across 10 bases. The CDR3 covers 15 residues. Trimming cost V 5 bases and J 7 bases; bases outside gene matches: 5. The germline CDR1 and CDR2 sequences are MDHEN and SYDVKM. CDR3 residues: CASSPRDRGNSPLHF. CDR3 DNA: TGTGCCAGCAGTCCCCGGGACAGGGGCAATTCACCCCTCCACTTT.

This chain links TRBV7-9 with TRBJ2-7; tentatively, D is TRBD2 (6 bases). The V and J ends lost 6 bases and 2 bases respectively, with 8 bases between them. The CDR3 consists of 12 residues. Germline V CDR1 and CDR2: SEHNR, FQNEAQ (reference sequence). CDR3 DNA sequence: TGTGCCAGCAGTTGGGGGGCCTACGAGCAGTACTTC. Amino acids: CASSWGAYEQYF.

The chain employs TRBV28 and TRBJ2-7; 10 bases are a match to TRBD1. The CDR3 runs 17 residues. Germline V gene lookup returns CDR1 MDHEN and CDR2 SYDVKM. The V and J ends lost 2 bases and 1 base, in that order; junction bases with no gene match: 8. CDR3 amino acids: CASSLRGTGVYSYEQYF. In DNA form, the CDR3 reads TGTGCCAGCAGTTTACGTGGGACAGGGGTTTATTCCTACGAGCAGTACTTC.

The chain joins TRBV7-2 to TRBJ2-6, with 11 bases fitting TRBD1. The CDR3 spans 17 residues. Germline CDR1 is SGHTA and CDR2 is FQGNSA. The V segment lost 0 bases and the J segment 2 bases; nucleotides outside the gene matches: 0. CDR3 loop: CASSLAGQGAGANVLTF. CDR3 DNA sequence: TGTGCCAGCAGCTTAGCGGGACAGGGGGCTGGGGCCAACGTCCTGACTTTC.

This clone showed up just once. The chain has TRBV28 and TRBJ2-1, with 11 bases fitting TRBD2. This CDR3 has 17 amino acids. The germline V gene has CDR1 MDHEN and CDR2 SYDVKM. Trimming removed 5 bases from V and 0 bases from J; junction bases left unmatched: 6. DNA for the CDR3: TGTGCCAGCAGTCCCGGGACTAGCGGAAGCTCCTACAATGAGCAGTTCTTC. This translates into CASSPGTSGSSYNEQFF.

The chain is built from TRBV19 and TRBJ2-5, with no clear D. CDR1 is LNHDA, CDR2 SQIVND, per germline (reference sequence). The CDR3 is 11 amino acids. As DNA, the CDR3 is TGTCGGCGGCAGCCCAAAGAGACCCAGTACTTC. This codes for CRRQPKETQYF.

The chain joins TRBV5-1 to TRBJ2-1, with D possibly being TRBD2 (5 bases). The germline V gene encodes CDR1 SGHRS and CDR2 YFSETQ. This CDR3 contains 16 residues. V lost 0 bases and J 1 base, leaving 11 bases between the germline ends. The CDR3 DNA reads TGCGCCAGCAGCTTGGGTAATAGCGTATCCTACAATGAGCAGTTCTTC. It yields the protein CASSLGNSVSYNEQFF.

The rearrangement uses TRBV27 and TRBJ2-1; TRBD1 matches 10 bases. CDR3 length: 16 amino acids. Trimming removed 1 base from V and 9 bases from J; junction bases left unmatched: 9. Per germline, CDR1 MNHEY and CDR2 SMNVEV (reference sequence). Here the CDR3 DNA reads TGTGCCAGCAGTTTATATGGGACAGGGGATCTCATTGAGCAGTTCTTC. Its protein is CASSLYGTGDLIEQFF.

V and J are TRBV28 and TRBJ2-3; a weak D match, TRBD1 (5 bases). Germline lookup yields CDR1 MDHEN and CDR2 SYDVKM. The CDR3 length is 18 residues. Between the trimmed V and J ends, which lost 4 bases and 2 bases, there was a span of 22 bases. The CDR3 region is CASSSLGVSVIITDTQYF. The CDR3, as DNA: TGTGCCAGCAGTTCCCTAGGGGTTTCAGTAATCATCACAGATACGCAGTATTTT.

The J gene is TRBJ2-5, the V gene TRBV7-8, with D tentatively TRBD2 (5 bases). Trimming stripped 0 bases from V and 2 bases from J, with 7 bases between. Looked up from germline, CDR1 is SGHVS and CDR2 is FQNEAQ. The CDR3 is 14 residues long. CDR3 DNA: TGTGCCAGCAGCTTAGCACTAGGGCAAGAGACCCAGTACTTC. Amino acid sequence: CASSLALGQETQYF.

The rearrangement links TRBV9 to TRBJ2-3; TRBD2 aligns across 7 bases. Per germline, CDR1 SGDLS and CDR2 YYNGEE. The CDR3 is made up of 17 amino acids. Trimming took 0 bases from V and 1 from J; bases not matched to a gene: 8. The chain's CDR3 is CASSVESPGGGTDTQYF. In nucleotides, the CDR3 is TGTGCCAGCAGCGTAGAGTCCCCGGGGGGTGGCACAGATACGCAGTATTTT.

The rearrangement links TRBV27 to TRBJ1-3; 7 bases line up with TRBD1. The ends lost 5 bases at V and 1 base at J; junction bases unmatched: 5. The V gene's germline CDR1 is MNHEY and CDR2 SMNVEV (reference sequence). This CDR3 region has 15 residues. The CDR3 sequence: CASSPTGRSGNTIYF. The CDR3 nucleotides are TGTGCCAGCAGTCCGACAGGGAGGTCTGGAAACACCATATATTTT.

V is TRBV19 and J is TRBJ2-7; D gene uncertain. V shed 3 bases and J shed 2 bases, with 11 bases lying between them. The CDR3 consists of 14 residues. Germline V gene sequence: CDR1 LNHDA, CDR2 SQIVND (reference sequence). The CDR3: CASSIGAGTYEQYF. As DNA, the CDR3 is TGTGCCAGTAGTATTGGAGCCGGAACCTACGAGCAGTACTTC. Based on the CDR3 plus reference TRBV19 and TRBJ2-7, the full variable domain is DGGITQSPKYLFRKEGQNVTLSCEQNLNHDAMYWYRQDPGQGLRLIYYSQIVNDFQKGDIAEGYSVSREKKESFPLTVTSAQKNPTAFYLCASSIGAGTYEQYFGPGTRLTVT.

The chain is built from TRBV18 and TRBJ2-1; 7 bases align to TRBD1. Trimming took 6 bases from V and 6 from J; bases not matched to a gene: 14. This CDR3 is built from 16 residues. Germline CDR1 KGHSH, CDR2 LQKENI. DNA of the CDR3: TGTGCCAGCTCCTCGTCCGACAGGGTGAGTGTCAATGAGCAGTTCTTC. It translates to CASSSSDRVSVNEQFF.

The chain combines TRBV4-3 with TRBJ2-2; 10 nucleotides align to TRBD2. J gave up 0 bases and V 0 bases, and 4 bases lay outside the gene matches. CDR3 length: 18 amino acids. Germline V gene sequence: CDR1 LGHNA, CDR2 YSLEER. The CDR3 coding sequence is TGCGCCAGCAGCCAAGATCTAGCGGGGGCCACGAACACCGGGGAGCTGTTTTTT. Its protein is CASSQDLAGATNTGELFF.

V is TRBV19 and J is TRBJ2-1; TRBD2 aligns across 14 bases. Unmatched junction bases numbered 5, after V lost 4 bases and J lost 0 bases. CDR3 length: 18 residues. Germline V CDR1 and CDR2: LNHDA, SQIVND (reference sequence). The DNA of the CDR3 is TGTGCCAGTAGTACACGGACTAGCGGGAGGCACTCCTACAATGAGCAGTTCTTC. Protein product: CASSTRTSGRHSYNEQFF.

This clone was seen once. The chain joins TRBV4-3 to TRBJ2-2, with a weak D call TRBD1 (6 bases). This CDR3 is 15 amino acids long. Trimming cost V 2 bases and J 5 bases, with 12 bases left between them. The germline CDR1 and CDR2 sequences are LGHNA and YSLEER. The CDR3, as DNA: TGCGCCAGCAGCCAACTCGACAGGCGGACCGGGGAGCTGTTTTTT. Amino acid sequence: CASSQLDRRTGELFF.

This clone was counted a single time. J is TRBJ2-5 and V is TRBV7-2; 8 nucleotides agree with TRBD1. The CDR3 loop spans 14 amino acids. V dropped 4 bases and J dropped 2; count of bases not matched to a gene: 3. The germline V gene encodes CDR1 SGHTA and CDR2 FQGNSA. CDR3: CASSWTGRQETQYF. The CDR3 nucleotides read TGTGCCAGCAGCTGGACAGGGAGACAAGAGACCCAGTACTTC. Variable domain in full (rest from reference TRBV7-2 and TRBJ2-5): GAGVSQSPSNKVTEKGKDVELRCDPISGHTALYWYRQSLGQGLEFLIYFQGNSAPDKSGLPSDRFSAERTGGSVSTLTIQRTQQEDSAVYLCASSWTGRQETQYFGPGTRLLVL.

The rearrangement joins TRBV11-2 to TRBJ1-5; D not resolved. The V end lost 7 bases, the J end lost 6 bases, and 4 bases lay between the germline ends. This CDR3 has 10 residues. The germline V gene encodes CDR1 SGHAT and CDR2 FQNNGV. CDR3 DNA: TGTGCCAGCACTATTCAGCCCCAGCATTTT. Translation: CASTIQPQHF. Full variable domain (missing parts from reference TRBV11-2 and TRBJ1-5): EAGVAQSPRYKIIEKRQSVAFWCNPISGHATLYWYQQILGQGPKLLIQFQNNGVVDDSQLPKDRFSAERLKGVDSTLKIQPAKLEDSAVYLCASTIQPQHFGDGTRLSIL.

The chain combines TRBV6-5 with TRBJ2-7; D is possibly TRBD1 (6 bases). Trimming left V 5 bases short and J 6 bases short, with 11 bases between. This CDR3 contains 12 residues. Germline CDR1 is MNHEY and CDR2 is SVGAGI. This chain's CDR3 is CASSARGGEQYF. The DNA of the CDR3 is TGTGCCAGCAGTGCCAGGGGTGGCGAGCAGTACTTC.

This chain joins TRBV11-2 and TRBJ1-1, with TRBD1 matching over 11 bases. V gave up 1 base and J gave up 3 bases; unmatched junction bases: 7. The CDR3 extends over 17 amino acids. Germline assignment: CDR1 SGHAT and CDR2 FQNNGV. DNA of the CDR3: TGTGCCAGCAGCTTAGGTTTAGGGGGACAGGGGGACACTGAAGCTTTCTTT. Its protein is CASSLGLGGQGDTEAFF.

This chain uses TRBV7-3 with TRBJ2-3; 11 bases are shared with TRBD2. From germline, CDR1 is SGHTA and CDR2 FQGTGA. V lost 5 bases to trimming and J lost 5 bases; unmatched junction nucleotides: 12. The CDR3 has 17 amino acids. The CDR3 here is CASSPRTSGPHGDTQYF. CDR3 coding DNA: TGTGCCAGCAGCCCGCGGACTAGCGGGCCACACGGAGATACGCAGTATTTT.